This record looks at one TCR beta chain sequence and its context. The CDR3 sequence is 15 residues long. CDR1 and CDR2 (germline): SEHNR, FQNEAQ (reference sequence). Unmatched junction bases numbered 2, after V lost 2 bases and J lost 1 base. The entry originates in a study of blood T cell repertoires in COVID-19. Assay: immunoSEQ multiplex PCR; the TCRdb copy retains only in-frame clones and omits some. The data show over 65,000 clones, with 80% seen just once and 9.5% to 15% held by the top ten. Sequences were obtained from peripheral blood. The chain carries TRBV7-9 and TRBJ2-7, with 10 bases that match TRBD2. The TCR sequence derives from a woman in her forties with active or convalescent COVID-19. The CDR3 protein is CASSLLGLASYEQYF. The CDR3 DNA is TGTGCCAGCAGCTTATTGGGACTAGCGTCCTACGAGCAGTACTTC.